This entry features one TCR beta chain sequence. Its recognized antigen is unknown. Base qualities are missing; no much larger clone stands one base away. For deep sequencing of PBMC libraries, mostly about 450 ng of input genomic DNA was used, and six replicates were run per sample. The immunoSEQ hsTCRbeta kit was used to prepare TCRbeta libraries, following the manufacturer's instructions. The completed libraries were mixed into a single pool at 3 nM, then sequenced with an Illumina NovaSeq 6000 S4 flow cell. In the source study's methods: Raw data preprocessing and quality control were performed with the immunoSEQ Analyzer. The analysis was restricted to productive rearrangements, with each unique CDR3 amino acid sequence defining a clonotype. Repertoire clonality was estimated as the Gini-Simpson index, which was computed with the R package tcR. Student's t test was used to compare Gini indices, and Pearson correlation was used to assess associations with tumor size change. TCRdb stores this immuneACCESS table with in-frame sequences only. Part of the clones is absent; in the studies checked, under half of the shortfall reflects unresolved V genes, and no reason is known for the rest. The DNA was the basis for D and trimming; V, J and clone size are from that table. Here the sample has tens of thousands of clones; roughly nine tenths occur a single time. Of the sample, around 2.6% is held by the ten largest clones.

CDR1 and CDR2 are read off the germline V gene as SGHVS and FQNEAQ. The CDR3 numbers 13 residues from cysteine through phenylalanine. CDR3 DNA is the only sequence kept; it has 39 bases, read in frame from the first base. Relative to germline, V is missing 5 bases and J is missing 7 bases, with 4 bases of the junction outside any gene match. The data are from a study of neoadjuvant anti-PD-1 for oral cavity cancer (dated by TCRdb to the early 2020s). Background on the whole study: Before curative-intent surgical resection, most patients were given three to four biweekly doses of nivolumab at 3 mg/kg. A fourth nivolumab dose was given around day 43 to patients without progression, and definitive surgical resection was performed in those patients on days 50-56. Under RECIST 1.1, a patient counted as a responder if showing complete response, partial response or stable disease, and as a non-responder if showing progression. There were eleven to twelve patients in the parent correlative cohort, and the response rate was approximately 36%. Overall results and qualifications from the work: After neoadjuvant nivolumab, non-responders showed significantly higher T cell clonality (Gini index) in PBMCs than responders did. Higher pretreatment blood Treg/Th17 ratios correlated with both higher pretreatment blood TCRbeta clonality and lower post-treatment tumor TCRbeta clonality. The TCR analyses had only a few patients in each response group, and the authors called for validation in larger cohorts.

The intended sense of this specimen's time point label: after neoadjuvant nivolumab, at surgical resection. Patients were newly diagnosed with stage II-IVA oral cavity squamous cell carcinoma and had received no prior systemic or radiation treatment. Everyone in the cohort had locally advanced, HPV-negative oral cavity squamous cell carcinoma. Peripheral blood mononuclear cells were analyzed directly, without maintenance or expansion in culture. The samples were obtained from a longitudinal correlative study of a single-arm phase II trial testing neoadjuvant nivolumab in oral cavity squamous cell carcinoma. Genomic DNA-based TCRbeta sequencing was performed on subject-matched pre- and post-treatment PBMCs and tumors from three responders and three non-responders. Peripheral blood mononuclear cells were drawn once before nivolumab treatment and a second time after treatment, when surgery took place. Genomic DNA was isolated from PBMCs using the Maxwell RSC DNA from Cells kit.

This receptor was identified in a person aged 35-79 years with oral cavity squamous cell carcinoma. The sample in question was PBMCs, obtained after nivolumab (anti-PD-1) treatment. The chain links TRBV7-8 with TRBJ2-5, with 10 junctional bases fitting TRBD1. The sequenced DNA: TGTGCCAGCAGCGGACAGGGGGTTTGGACCCAGTACTTC. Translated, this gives CASSGQGVWTQYF.